The 3 T cell receptor beta chains below come from one sample, sequenced in a study of T cells in Graves' hyperthyroidism and ophthalmopathy. Amplification targeted TCR beta CDR3 regions from RNA transcripts. The HTBI primer set drove a first-round RT-PCR of the TCR CDR3. TCRdb fed the multiplex PCR reads into MiXCR, producing one record per CDR3 protein. The sample comprises 540,000 or so distinct CDR3 sequences, approximately 14% of which are singletons, and about 7% rests with the top ten. Sequenced: blood. These receptors came from a woman aged 25-40 years with Graves' hyperthyroidism.

This clonotype was seen a handful of times. This chain joins TRBV9 and TRBJ2-1; 13 positions agree with TRBD2. CDR1 and CDR2 from the germline V gene are SGDLS and YYNGEE. The CDR3 is 15 residues long. J was trimmed by 10 bases and V by 3 bases; bases with no gene match: 7. CDR3: CASSGGLAGVGEQFF. The CDR3 bases are TGTGCCAGCAGCGGAGGACTAGCGGGAGTAGGGGAGCAGTTCTTC.

The table lists this clonotype with many counts. The gene calls are TRBV30 and TRBJ1-2; D remains ambiguous. Trimming took off 4 bases at V and 7 bases at J, with 13 bases between the two ends. The CDR3 runs 12 residues. Germline V gene data show CDR1 as GTSNPN and CDR2 as SVGIG (reference sequence). The CDR3 sequence is CAWMERTGGYTF. Written as DNA, the CDR3 is TGTGCCTGGATGGAGCGGACGGGTGGCTACACCTTC.

This clonotype was seen ten or more times. The chain joins TRBV5-6 to TRBJ1-4, with D possibly matching TRBD1 (5 bases). The CDR3 has 13 amino acids. Germline lookup yields CDR1 SGHDT and CDR2 YYEEEE. The V end was cut by 0 bases, the J end by 8 bases, with 8 bases between. As DNA, the CDR3 is TGTGCCAGCAGCTTGGTAGGGGACGAAAAACTGTTTTTT. It yields the protein CASSLVGDEKLFF.